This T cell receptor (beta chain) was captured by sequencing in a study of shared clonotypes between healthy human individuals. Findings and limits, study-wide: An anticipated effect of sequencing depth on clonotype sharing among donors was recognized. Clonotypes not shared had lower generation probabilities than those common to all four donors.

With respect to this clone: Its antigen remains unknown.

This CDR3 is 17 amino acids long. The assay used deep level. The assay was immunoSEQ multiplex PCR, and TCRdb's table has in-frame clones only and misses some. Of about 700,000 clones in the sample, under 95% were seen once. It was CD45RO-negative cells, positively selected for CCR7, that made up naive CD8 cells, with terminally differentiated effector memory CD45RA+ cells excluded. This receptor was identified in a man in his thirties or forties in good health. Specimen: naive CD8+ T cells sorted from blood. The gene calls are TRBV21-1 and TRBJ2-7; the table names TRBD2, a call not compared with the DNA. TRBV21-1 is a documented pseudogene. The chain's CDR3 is CASSKGGSGRPSYEQYF. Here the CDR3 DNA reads TGTGCCAGCAGCAAAGGGGGTAGCGGGAGGCCCTCCTACGAGCAGTACTTC.